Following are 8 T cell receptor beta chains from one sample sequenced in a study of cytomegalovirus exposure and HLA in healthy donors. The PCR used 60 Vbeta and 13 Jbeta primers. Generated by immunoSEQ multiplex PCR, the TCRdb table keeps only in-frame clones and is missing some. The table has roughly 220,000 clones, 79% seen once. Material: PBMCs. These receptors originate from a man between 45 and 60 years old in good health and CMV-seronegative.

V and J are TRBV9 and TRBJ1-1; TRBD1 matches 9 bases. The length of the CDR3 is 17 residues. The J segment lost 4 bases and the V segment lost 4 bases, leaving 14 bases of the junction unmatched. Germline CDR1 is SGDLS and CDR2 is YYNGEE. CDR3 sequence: CASSSDYRGPRGTEAFF. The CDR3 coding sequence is TGTGCCAGCAGCTCAGATTACAGGGGGCCTAGGGGCACTGAAGCTTTCTTT.

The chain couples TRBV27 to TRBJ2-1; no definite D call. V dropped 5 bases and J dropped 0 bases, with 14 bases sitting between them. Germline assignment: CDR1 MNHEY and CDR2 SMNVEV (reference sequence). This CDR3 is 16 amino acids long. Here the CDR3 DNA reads TGTGCCAGCAGTCCCAACGGGTTTAGCTCCTACAATGAGCAGTTCTTC. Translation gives CASSPNGFSSYNEQFF.

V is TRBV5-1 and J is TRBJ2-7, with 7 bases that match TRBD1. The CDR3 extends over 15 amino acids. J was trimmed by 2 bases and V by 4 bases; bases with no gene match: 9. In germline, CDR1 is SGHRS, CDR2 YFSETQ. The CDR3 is CASSRDRPAAYEQYF. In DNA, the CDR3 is TGCGCCAGCAGCCGGGACAGACCGGCCGCCTACGAGCAGTACTTC.

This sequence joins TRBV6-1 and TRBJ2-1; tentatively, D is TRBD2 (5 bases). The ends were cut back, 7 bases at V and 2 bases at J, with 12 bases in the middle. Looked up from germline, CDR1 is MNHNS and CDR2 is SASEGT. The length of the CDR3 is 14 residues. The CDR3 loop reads CASTTSGPYNEQFF. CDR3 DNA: TGTGCCAGCACAACGAGCGGCCCCTACAATGAGCAGTTCTTC.

This chain's CDR3 is CATSPRGRGGSYEQYF. The CDR3 DNA is TGTGCCACCAGCCCTCGGGGAAGGGGAGGGTCCTACGAGCAGTACTTC. V gene TRBV15 combines with J gene TRBJ2-7, with TRBD2 matching over 7 bases. The CDR3 has 16 amino acids. J gave up 1 base and V 5 bases, and 11 bases lay outside the gene matches. The germline gives CDR1 LNHNV, CDR2 YYDKDF (reference sequence).

The CDR3 region has the DNA TGTGCCAGCAGTTTAGGGGAGCACTACGAGCAGTACTTC. It yields the protein CASSLGEHYEQYF. The chain combines TRBV27 with TRBJ2-7; the D gene is possibly TRBD2 (5 bases). The CDR3 is made up of 13 amino acids. Germline V gene sequence: CDR1 MNHEY, CDR2 SMNVEV (reference sequence). V gave up 2 bases and J gave up 3 bases, with 8 bases separating them.

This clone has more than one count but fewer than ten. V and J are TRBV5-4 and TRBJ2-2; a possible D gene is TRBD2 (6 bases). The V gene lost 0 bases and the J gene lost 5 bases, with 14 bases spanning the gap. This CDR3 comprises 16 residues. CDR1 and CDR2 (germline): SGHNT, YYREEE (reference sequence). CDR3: CASSLGGIRITGELFF. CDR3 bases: TGTGCCAGCAGCTTGGGCGGGATCCGCATAACCGGGGAGCTGTTTTTT.

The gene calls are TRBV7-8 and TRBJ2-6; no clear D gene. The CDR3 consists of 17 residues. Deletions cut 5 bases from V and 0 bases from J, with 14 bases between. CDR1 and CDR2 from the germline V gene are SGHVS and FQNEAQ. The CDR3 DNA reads TGTGCCAGCAGCCCTCCGAGACGGAGCTCTGGGGCCAACGTCCTGACTTTC. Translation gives CASSPPRRSSGANVLTF. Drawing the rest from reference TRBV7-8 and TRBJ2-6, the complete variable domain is GAGVSQSPRYKVAKRGQDVALRCDPISGHVSLFWYQQALGQGPEFLTYFQNEAQLDKSGLPSDRFFAERPEGSVSTLKIQRTQQEDSAVYLCASSPPRRSSGANVLTFGAGSRLTVL.